This TCR beta chain derives from a study of vaccination and CD4 T cells after COVID-19. General study findings and limits: The appearance of a median approximately 84% of reactive clones in convalescent patients occurred only post-vaccination.

As to this clonotype: Its antigen is currently unknown.

The Oncomine TCR Beta short-read assay generated sequence data from the DNA of cultured CD4+ T cells. TCRdb reprocessed the PCR reads via MiXCR and lists one record per CDR3 protein. Of about 4,900 distinct CDR3 sequences in the sample, over 40% were seen once. The germline V gene encodes CDR1 DFQATT and CDR2 SNEGSKA (reference sequence). V gave up 4 bases and J gave up 4 bases, with 25 bases separating them. The CDR3 contains 17 residues. Regarding treatment: approximately nine-day PBMC culture with coronavirus spike peptide pools or control peptides (ViraFEST assay). From the unexposed donor, CD4+ T cells were collected ahead of the COVID-19 pandemic (2011-2018).

The receptor comes from a human donor in good health. Sequenced: CD4+ T cells from blood, cultured in vitro. This chain connects TRBV20-1 to TRBJ2-5; D is undetermined. CDR3 in DNA: TGCAGTGCTACCCGGTCTTTCGCGTCCGGGTCATTAGAGACCCAGTACTTC. Encoded protein: CSATRSFASGSLETQYF.